A single sample is the source of the 10 T cell receptor beta chains below, sequenced in a study of prognosis after radiotherapy for stage I lung cancer. It was by two-round multiplex PCR that TCR beta CDR3 was amplified from genomic DNA. Primers specific to each TRBV and TRBJ gene were used in first-round PCR. TCRdb independently ran MiXCR on the multiplex PCR reads; one entry per CDR3 protein. The data show under 20,000 distinct CDR3 sequences, roughly two fifths seen once. The sample consisted of PBMCs, taken before or after stereotactic body radiation therapy (not recorded which). Source of these receptors: a donor at least 50 years old with non-small cell lung cancer.

The chain joins TRBV28 to TRBJ1-1; D remains ambiguous. This CDR3 region has 13 residues. Germline-derived CDR1 and CDR2 are MDHEN and SYDVKM. Between the trimmed V and J ends, which lost 6 bases and 4 bases, there was a span of 12 bases. Here the CDR3 DNA reads TGTGCCAGCAGCTTGGAAAGGTCCACTGAAGCTTTCTTT. Its translation: CASSLERSTEAFF.

In this sample, this clonotype turned up many times. The chain has TRBV28 and TRBJ2-1; the D is unclear. Trimming left V 6 bases short and J 3 bases short, with 3 bases between. The CDR3 has 11 amino acids. Germline lookup yields CDR1 MDHEN and CDR2 SYDVKM. The CDR3 reads CASSSYNEQFF. CDR3 DNA sequence: TGTGCCAGCAGCAGCTACAATGAGCAGTTCTTC.

A word on this clonotype: A far larger clone differs by one base, so this is likely a read error. J is TRBJ1-2 and V is TRBV6-4; D perhaps matches TRBD1 (6 bases). Germline lookup yields CDR1 MRHNA and CDR2 SNTAGT. This CDR3 region has 17 residues. Trimming stripped 5 bases from V and 0 bases from J, with 19 bases between. The CDR3 DNA reads TGTGCCAGCAGTCTACCAACCTCGGGGGCCTCTAACTATGGCTACACCTTC. This gives the protein CASSLPTSGASNYGYTF.

The chain joins TRBV5-1 to TRBJ1-1; TRBD1 matches 8 bases. This CDR3 contains 16 residues. The junction had 11 bases not matched to a gene; V was cut back by 6 bases and J by 1 base. From germline, CDR1 is SGHRS and CDR2 YFSETQ. The CDR3 DNA follows: TGCGCCAGCACCCCTGGACAGGGAGGGGGGAACACTGAAGCTTTCTTT. The encoded protein is CASTPGQGGGNTEAFF.

This clonotype was counted ten times or more. The gene calls are TRBV7-2 and TRBJ2-5; 9 bases are a match to TRBD1. V was clipped by 5 bases and J by 4 bases; unmatched bases: 8. Germline loops: CDR1 SGHTA, CDR2 FQGNSA. This CDR3 has 15 amino acids. CDR3 nucleotide sequence: TGTGCCAGCAGCCTACGGGACAGGGTGAGAGAGACCCAGTACTTC. This codes for CASSLRDRVRETQYF. Based on the CDR3 plus reference TRBV7-2 and TRBJ2-5, the full variable domain is GAGVSQSPSNKVTEKGKDVELRCDPISGHTALYWYRQSLGQGLEFLIYFQGNSAPDKSGLPSDRFSAERTGGSVSTLTIQRTQQEDSAVYLCASSLRDRVRETQYFGPGTRLLVL.

This clonotype turned up a few times. A much larger clone is a single base away; this may be a read error. The CDR3 region has the DNA TGTGCCAGCAGCATCCGGGACGGACTCTCTGGGGCCAACGTCCTGACTTTC. This codes for CASSIRDGLSGANVLTF. The chain recombines TRBV7-6 with TRBJ2-6, with D perhaps assigned TRBD1 or TRBD2 (5 bases each). The CDR3 loop spans 17 amino acids. The V gene's germline CDR1 is SGHVS and CDR2 FNYEAQ. With 5 bases removed from V and 0 bases from J, the gap between germline ends came to 14 bases.

At least ten counts were recorded for this clonotype. The CDR3 spells CASSQRTGDGYTF. The CDR3 region has the DNA TGTGCCAGCAGCCAAAGGACAGGGGATGGCTACACCTTC. This chain joins TRBV3-1 and TRBJ1-2, with 9 bases matching TRBD1. The CDR3 runs to 13 residues. The V and J ends lost 2 bases and 6 bases, in that order; junction bases with no gene match: 1. Looked up from germline, CDR1 is LGHDT and CDR2 is YNNKEL (reference sequence).

In this sample, this clonotype turned up many times. The genes are TRBV28 and TRBJ2-7; TRBD2 matches at 9 bases. The CDR3 loop spans 16 amino acids. Germline V gene lookup returns CDR1 MDHEN and CDR2 SYDVKM. Trimming removed 7 bases from V and 1 base from J; junction bases left unmatched: 11. CDR3 in amino acids: CASIEGGGGGSYEQYF. DNA for the CDR3: TGTGCCAGCATCGAAGGAGGCGGGGGGGGGTCCTACGAGCAGTACTTC. The entire variable domain, with the rest obtained from reference TRBV28 and TRBJ2-7, is as follows: DVKVTQSSRYLVKRTGEKVFLECVQDMDHENMFWYRQDPGLGLRLIYFSYDVKMKEKGDIPEGYSVSREKKERFSLILESASTNQTSMYLCASIEGGGGGSYEQYFGPGTRLTVT.

This clonotype was seen a few times. CDR3 sequence reads: CASSSEYEQYF. The CDR3 DNA reads TGTGCCAGCAGCTCAGAGTACGAGCAGTACTTC. The genes are TRBV7-2 and TRBJ2-7; D remains ambiguous. The CDR3 loop spans 11 amino acids. Germline values: CDR1 SGHTA, CDR2 FQGNSA. Trimming cost V 4 bases and J 4 bases, with 5 bases left between them.

This clonotype was recorded many times. The chain joins TRBV18 to TRBJ2-2; a weak D match, TRBD2 (5 bases). The CDR3 loop spans 13 amino acids. Trimming cost V 4 bases and J 7 bases, with 10 bases left between them. CDR1 KGHSH and CDR2 LQKENI come from the germline V gene. The CDR3 DNA sequence: TGTGCCAGCTCACAAAAGGGAGACGGGGAGCTGTTTTTT. It translates to CASSQKGDGELFF.